The rows below give T cell receptor beta chains drawn from one sample of a study of beta chain features in type 1 diabetes. Some clones are missing from TCRdb's copy, which holds only in-frame ones; the method was immunoSEQ multiplex PCR. The table includes hundreds of thousands of clones, over 13% detected once. Input material: naive CD4+ T cells from blood. The receptors were sampled from a man younger than 35 with type 1 diabetes. CDR3s include the opening cysteine and the closing phenylalanine or tryptophan. Each record gives: clone size, V gene, D gene, J gene, CDR3 DNA, CDR3 protein. D genes are given only for firm matches. Clone size appears in some rows only: once, few, many, or a class for an expanded clone.

>.|TRBV4-1|.|TRBJ2-1
TGCGCCAGCAGCCAAGAAAGTGGGTCCAGCTCCTACAATGAGCAGTTCTTC
CASSQESGSSSYNEQFF
>.|TRBV5-1|.|TRBJ2-3
TGCGCCAGCAGTTACCGTCTGAGTCCCGGCCCAGATACGCAGTATTTT
CASSYRLSPGPDTQYF
>few|TRBV7-3|TRBD1|TRBJ2-7
TGTGCCAGCAGCTTAGGGACAGTCCTCTCCGAGCAGTACTTC
CASSLGTVLSEQYF
>few|TRBV6-5|.|TRBJ2-3
TGTGCCAGCATGAACTATACGCAGTATTTT
CASMNYTQYF
>few|TRBV14|.|TRBJ1-1
TGTGCCAGCAGACGTCTGAGTTGGGTCGGGGACACTGAAGCTTTCTTT
CASRRLSWVGDTEAFF
>.|TRBV4-1|.|TRBJ2-4
TGCGCCAGCAGCCAAGTAGTCCAGGGAGGTTACGCCAAAAACATTCAGTACTTC
CASSQVVQGGYAKNIQYF
>once|TRBV5-1|TRBD1|TRBJ2-7
TGCGCCAGCAGCCCTCGGACAGGTGATAACTACGAGCAGTACTTC
CASSPRTGDNYEQYF
>.|TRBV30|.|TRBJ1-2
TGTGCCTGGAGTGCCAGGGCGATAAACTATGGCTACACCTTC
CAWSARAINYGYTF
>few|TRBV18|.|TRBJ2-5
TGTGCCAGCTCACCGGATGAGACCCAGTACTTC
CASSPDETQYF
>.|TRBV2|.|TRBJ2-3
TGTGCCAGCAGTGAAGCGCTTAGCCCCTTAGGCGTAGCGGATACGCAGTATTTT
CASSEALSPLGVADTQYF
>.|TRBV4-1|TRBD1|TRBJ1-5
TGCGCCAGCAGCCAAGAGCACAGGGGTCTTGAGCCCCAGCATTTT
CASSQEHRGLEPQHF
>.|TRBV5-1|.|TRBJ1-1
TGCGCCAGCAGCTTGGCCGGGAAGAACACTGAAGCTTTCTTT
CASSLAGKNTEAFF
>few|TRBV29-1|TRBD1|TRBJ1-1
TGCAGCTTCTCCCAGGGGGGGAACACTGAAGCTTTCTTT
CSFSQGGNTEAFF
>.|TRBV5-6|TRBD1|TRBJ2-2
TGTGCCAGCAGCTCCCTCGACAGGGAAGCCGGGGAGCTGTTTTTT
CASSSLDREAGELFF